A single sample is the source of the 25 T cell receptor beta chains below, sequenced in a study of vaccination and CD4 T cells after COVID-19. The treatment denotes: roughly nine-day PBMC culture with coronavirus spike peptide pools or control peptides (ViraFEST assay). The Oncomine TCR Beta short-read assay sequenced DNA from cultured CD4+ T cells. TCRdb recomputed calls from the PCR reads with MiXCR, one row per CDR3 protein. The sample carries 6,000 to 6,500 distinct CDR3 sequences, approximately 77% recorded once. Their antigen targets remain unknown. Sequencing was done on a sample of CD4+ T cells from blood, cultured in vitro. These receptors were collected from a human donor who had recovered from COVID-19.

This clonotype was detected only a few times. The V call is TRBV7-9, the J call TRBJ2-3; TRBD2 might be the D (5 bases). V lost 1 base, J lost 0 bases, and 8 bases lay in between. The CDR3 has 15 amino acids. From germline, CDR1 is SEHNR and CDR2 FQNEAQ (reference sequence). The CDR3 reads CASSLEGGSTDTQYF. Written as DNA, the CDR3 is TGTGCCAGCAGCTTAGAGGGCGGGAGCACAGATACGCAGTATTTT.

The genes are TRBV19 and TRBJ2-7, with 7 bases matching TRBD1. The CDR3 consists of 13 residues. V lost 3 bases to trimming and J lost 4 bases; unmatched junction nucleotides: 3. Germline V CDR1 and CDR2: LNHDA, SQIVND (reference sequence). This CDR3 reads CASSMGRGYEQYF. The CDR3 DNA is TGTGCCAGTAGTATGGGCAGGGGGTACGAGCAGTACTTC.

By share, this clonotype counts as medium-sized. V usage is TRBV7-3 and J usage is TRBJ2-3; 7 bases are shared with TRBD1. The length of the CDR3 is 15 residues. The germline CDR1 and CDR2 sequences are SGHTA and FQGTGA. The V and J ends lost 4 bases and 5 bases, in that order; junction bases with no gene match: 9. CDR3 protein: CASSSHRDSRDTQYF. The CDR3 coding sequence is TGTGCCAGCAGCTCACATCGGGACAGTCGAGATACGCAGTATTTT.

The rearrangement uses TRBV20-1 and TRBJ2-5, with 10 positions matching TRBD2. Losses at the gene ends were 3 bases for V and 2 bases for J; bases not matched to a gene: 6. The CDR3 contains 15 residues. Germline assignment: CDR1 DFQATT and CDR2 SNEGSKA (reference sequence). The CDR3 region has the DNA TGCAGTGCTAGGGCAGGACTAGCGGCACAAGAGACCCAGTACTTC. Translated, it gives CSARAGLAAQETQYF.

The gene calls are TRBV6-2 or TRBV6-3 and TRBJ2-4; TRBD1 might be the D (6 bases). Germline lookup yields CDR1 MNHEY and CDR2 SVGEGT. The V end lost 5 bases, the J end lost 0 bases, and 14 bases lay between the germline ends. This CDR3 region has 16 residues. The CDR3 loop is CASSPVDRLAKNIQYF. As DNA, the CDR3 is TGTGCCAGCAGTCCCGTAGACAGGCTAGCCAAAAACATTCAGTACTTC.

The chain uses TRBV19 and TRBJ2-3; possibly TRBD1 for D (6 bases). Germline V gene sequence: CDR1 LNHDA, CDR2 SQIVND (reference sequence). This CDR3 is built from 20 residues. V gave up 5 bases and J gave up 0 bases, with 27 bases separating them. CDR3: CASSAGDTGWRRFSTDTQYF. CDR3 sequence (DNA): TGTGCCAGTAGTGCCGGGGACACTGGATGGAGACGATTTAGCACAGATACGCAGTATTTT.

CDR3 DNA: TGTGCCAGCAGTCGGAACCGGGACAGTGAAGCTTTCTTT. Its protein product is CASSRNRDSEAFF. The genes are TRBV27 and TRBJ1-1; 7 bases are a match to TRBD1. From germline, CDR1 is MNHEY and CDR2 SMNVEV (reference sequence). V lost 5 bases to trimming and J lost 7 bases; unmatched junction nucleotides: 7. The CDR3 length is 13 residues.

This chain links TRBV15 with TRBJ1-6, with 7 bases that match TRBD1. The CDR3 is 17 residues long. Germline V gene data show CDR1 as LNHNV and CDR2 as YYDKDF (reference sequence). After removal of 4 bases from V and 3 bases from J, the junction contained 9 bases not matched to a gene. CDR3 DNA: TGTGCCACCAGCACCGAGACAGGGAGAGGCTATAATTCACCCCTCCACTTT. Translated, it gives CATSTETGRGYNSPLHF.

The chain has TRBV4-1 and TRBJ2-2; TRBD2 might be the D (5 bases). This CDR3 has 15 amino acids. V was clipped by 3 bases and J by 7 bases, with 15 bases between them. Germline V lookup: CDR1 MGHRA, CDR2 YSYEKL. CDR3 loop: CASSHPSFSGGELFF. The CDR3 nucleotides read TGCGCCAGCAGCCACCCTAGCTTTTCGGGCGGGGAGCTGTTTTTT.

V and J are TRBV12-3 or TRBV12-4 and TRBJ2-2; perhaps D is TRBD1 or TRBD2 (5 bases each). This CDR3 comprises 16 residues. Deletions cut 0 bases from V and 2 bases from J, with 10 bases between. The CDR3 region has the DNA TGTGCCAGCAGTTTAGCTAGAGGGGTTAACACCGGGGAGCTGTTTTTT. This encodes CASSLARGVNTGELFF.

The chain joins TRBV6-4 to TRBJ2-2; TRBD2 matches 7 bases. The length of the CDR3 is 16 residues. The germline V gene has CDR1 MRHNA and CDR2 SNTAGT. With V trimmed by 6 bases and J by 4 bases, 11 bases remained unmatched. CDR3 region: CASRSEGGPGTGELFF. The CDR3 nucleotides are TGTGCCAGCAGATCAGAGGGAGGGCCGGGCACCGGGGAGCTGTTTTTT.

This CDR3 is CAISAPERGKYEQFF. The CDR3 DNA reads as TGTGCCATCAGCGCTCCGGAGCGGGGGAAGTATGAGCAGTTCTTC. The chain recombines TRBV10-3 with TRBJ2-1; 8 positions agree with TRBD2. This CDR3 spans 15 amino acids. V lost 6 bases, J lost 8 bases, and 12 bases stayed unmatched. Germline CDR1 is ENHRY and CDR2 is SYGVKD.

This chain links TRBV11-2 with TRBJ1-2, with D unclear. The V gene's germline CDR1 is SGHAT and CDR2 FQNNGV. CDR3 length: 13 amino acids. V was pared by 5 bases and J by 7 bases, with 14 bases between. This CDR3 reads CASSQTRAAGYTF. The CDR3 DNA is TGTGCCAGCAGCCAAACGAGGGCGGCTGGCTACACCTTC.

By sample fraction, this clonotype is medium-sized. This chain joins TRBV20-1 and TRBJ1-1, with 8 bases lining up with TRBD1. V dropped 0 bases and J dropped 2; count of bases not matched to a gene: 11. Germline CDR1 is DFQATT and CDR2 is SNEGSKA (reference sequence). There are 17 residues in the CDR3. The CDR3 DNA reads TGCAGTGCTAGAGATCCGTACAGGGGGAGTATAAACACTGAAGCTTTCTTT. Protein sequence: CSARDPYRGSINTEAFF.

This chain joins TRBV19 and TRBJ2-7, with 10 bases identical to TRBD2. Germline CDR1 is LNHDA and CDR2 is SQIVND (reference sequence). The V and J ends lost 6 bases and 3 bases, in that order; junction bases with no gene match: 8. There are 15 residues in the CDR3. CDR3: CASSRGTSAYYEQYF. CDR3 DNA: TGTGCCAGTAGCCGAGGGACTAGCGCTTACTACGAGCAGTACTTC.

This clonotype turned up a few times. V gene TRBV10-3 combines with J gene TRBJ2-3; the match to TRBD2 covers 10 bases. This CDR3 comprises 16 residues. Trimming at V came to 4 bases and at J to 6 bases, leaving 10 bases not matched to a gene. Germline lookup yields CDR1 ENHRY and CDR2 SYGVKD. The CDR3 here is CAISVASGGARDTQYF. The CDR3 coding sequence is TGTGCCATCAGTGTTGCCAGCGGGGGGGCCCGTGATACGCAGTATTTT.

This chain uses TRBV20-1 with TRBJ1-5; TRBD1 aligns across 7 bases. CDR3 size: 16 residues. Germline loops: CDR1 DFQATT, CDR2 SNEGSKA (reference sequence). V dropped 0 bases and J dropped 5; count of bases not matched to a gene: 10. DNA of the CDR3: TGCAGTGCTAGAGAATTGCGACAGGGTGTTTATCAGCCCCAGCATTTT. Amino acids: CSARELRQGVYQPQHF.

The chain combines TRBV12-3 or TRBV12-4 with TRBJ1-1, with 9 bases aligning to TRBD1. The CDR3 consists of 17 residues. V trimming: 7 bases; J trimming: 3 bases; junction bases outside the gene matches: 15. CDR3 nucleotides: TGTGCCAGCATCCCGGCAAACAGGGGGCGCGTGGACACTGAAGCTTTCTTT. It translates to CASIPANRGRVDTEAFF.

Here the CDR3 DNA reads TGTGCCAGCAGTTACTGGGGCGACGACTACAATGAGCAGTTCTTC. This sequence encodes CASSYWGDDYNEQFF. The chain recombines TRBV6-2 or TRBV6-3 with TRBJ2-1; possibly TRBD1 for D (5 bases). The CDR3 is 15 residues long. The germline V gene has CDR1 MNHEY and CDR2 SVGEGT. V was clipped by 1 base and J by 3 bases, with 10 bases between them.

This chain connects TRBV5-6 to TRBJ1-2; 10 nucleotides agree with TRBD1. Germline trimming cut 2 bases from V and 2 bases from J; bases unmatched to any gene: 6. The CDR3 spans 16 residues. Germline assignment: CDR1 SGHDT and CDR2 YYEEEE. The CDR3 coding sequence is TGTGCCAGCAGCTTAGGGACAGGGGTGGCGAACTATGGCTACACCTTC. It encodes CASSLGTGVANYGYTF.

As for this clonotype: It is unclear where the CDR3 begins or ends on the DNA, so no DNA is shown, and the CDR3 is as TCRdb lists it. This chain joins TRBV7-5 and TRBJ2-5; TRBD1 reflects the table's D call only, with no check against the DNA. TRBV7-5 is designated a pseudogene. The CDR3 is 20 residues long, ends included. This chain's CDR3 is CISVPEAYAGAGVPQETQYF.

This clonotype was detected only a few times. V usage is TRBV28 and J usage is TRBJ1-2; 8 bases match TRBD1. The CDR3 is 14 residues long. The germline V gene has CDR1 MDHEN and CDR2 SYDVKM. V was clipped by 11 bases and J by 5 bases; unmatched bases: 13. The CDR3 nucleotides read TGTGCCTCAACCTCCCCAGGGGGCAATTATGGCTACACCTTC. This sequence encodes CASTSPGGNYGYTF.

This clonotype was counted between two and nine times. The CDR3 DNA is TGCGCCAGCAGCTTGGCTTTAGGAAGGGACACTGAAGCTTTCTTT. Its translation: CASSLALGRDTEAFF. The chain carries TRBV5-1 and TRBJ1-1, with D hard to call. The CDR3 is made up of 15 amino acids. Germline-derived CDR1 and CDR2 are SGHRS and YFSETQ. V was clipped by 0 bases and J by 3 bases, with 12 bases between them.

The rearrangement links TRBV27 to TRBJ1-2, with 11 bases aligning to TRBD1. This CDR3 has 15 residues. Germline V gives CDR1 MNHEY, CDR2 SMNVEV (reference sequence). The ends lost 3 bases at V and 2 bases at J; junction bases unmatched: 2. DNA of the CDR3: TGTGCCAGCAGTTTTGGGACAGGGGGAAACTATGGCTACACCTTC. It specifies CASSFGTGGNYGYTF.

The chain is built from TRBV24-1 and TRBJ1-5, with D possibly matching TRBD1 (6 bases). V lost 6 bases to trimming and J lost 1 base, with 9 bases between them. CDR3 size: 14 residues. Germline lookup yields CDR1 KGHDR and CDR2 SFDVKD. The CDR3 sequence: CATSLQGSNQPQHF. The CDR3 coding sequence is TGTGCCACCAGTCTACAGGGAAGCAATCAGCCCCAGCATTTT.